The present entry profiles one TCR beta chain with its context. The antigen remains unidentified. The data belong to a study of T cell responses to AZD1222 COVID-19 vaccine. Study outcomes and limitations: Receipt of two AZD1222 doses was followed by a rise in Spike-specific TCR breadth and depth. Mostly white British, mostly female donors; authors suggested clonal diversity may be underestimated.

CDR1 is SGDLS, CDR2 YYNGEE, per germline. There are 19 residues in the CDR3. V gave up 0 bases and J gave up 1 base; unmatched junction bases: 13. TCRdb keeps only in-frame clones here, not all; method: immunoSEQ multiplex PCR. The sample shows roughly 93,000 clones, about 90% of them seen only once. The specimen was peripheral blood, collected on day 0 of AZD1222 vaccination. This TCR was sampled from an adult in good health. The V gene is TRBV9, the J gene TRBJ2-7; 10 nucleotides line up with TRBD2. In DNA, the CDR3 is TGTGCCAGCAGCGTAGAATCGGGTCTAGCGGGAGAGTGGTCCTACGAGCAGTACTTC. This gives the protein CASSVESGLAGEWSYEQYF. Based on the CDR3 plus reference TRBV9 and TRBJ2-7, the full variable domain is DSGVTQTPKHLITATGQRVTLRCSPRSGDLSVYWYQQSLDQGLQFLIQYYNGEERAKGNILERFSAQQFPDLHSELNLSSLELGDSALYFCASSVESGLAGEWSYEQYFGPGTRLTVT.